The source of this TCR beta chain is a study of T cell clonality in common variable immunodeficiency. CDR1 is DFQATT and CDR2 is SNEGSKA in the germline V gene (reference sequence). The CDR3 runs 14 residues. J lost 4 bases, V lost 1 base, and 0 bases had no gene match. Reduced serum IgG, IgA and/or IgM plus specific antibody deficiency defined CVID. Most patients and controls had Caucasian heritage. Control and CVID samples contributed equal amounts of genomic DNA. TCRdb's copy holds only in-frame clones and misses some; the assay was immunoSEQ multiplex PCR. The repertoire shows approximately 28,000 clones, none seen only once; the top ten take around 3%. Study results and caveats: CVID subjects shared fewer TCRbeta clones than healthy controls did. Reportedly, TCR beta sequences from common variable immunodeficiency showed fewer deletions and N-nucleotide insertions.

Of note for this clone: Antigen: not known. From the germline J gene comes the end of the CDR3, since the read stops 3 residues before it. Other DNA sequences within the sample encode an identical CDR3.

The chain carries TRBV20-1 and TRBJ2-1, with TRBD2 matching over 11 bases. The sequence was obtained from a human donor with common variable immunodeficiency. The material sequenced was peripheral blood mononuclear cells. CDR3 sequence: CSARGLAGYNEQFF. Incomplete CDR3 DNA: TGCAGTGCTAGAGGACTAGCGGGGTACAATGAG.